Shown below are 13 T cell receptor beta chains from a single sample sequenced in a study of blood T cell repertoires in COVID-19. TCRdb's table, derived via immunoSEQ multiplex PCR, lists solely in-frame clones and lacks some. The sample shows 150,000 to 200,000 clones, 86% of them seen only once. What was sequenced was peripheral blood. The receptors were gathered from an elderly woman in a cohort sampled during active or convalescent COVID-19.

This rearrangement joins TRBV25-1 to TRBJ1-6, with 9 bases matching TRBD1. The CDR3 is made up of 18 amino acids. Looked up from germline, CDR1 is MGHDK and CDR2 is SYGVNS. J lost 1 base, V lost 4 bases, and 8 bases had no gene match. This CDR3 is CASSALPGQGSYNSPLHF. CDR3 bases: TGTGCCAGCAGTGCCTTACCGGGACAGGGATCCTATAATTCACCCCTCCACTTT. The entire variable domain, with the rest obtained from reference TRBV25-1 and TRBJ1-6, is as follows: EADIYQTPRYLVIGTGKKITLECSQTMGHDKMYWYQQDPGMELHLIHYSYGVNSTEKGDLSSESTVSRIRTEHFPLTLESARPSHTSQYLCASSALPGQGSYNSPLHFGNGTRLTVT.

The V gene is TRBV4-1, the J gene TRBJ2-5, with TRBD1 as a possible D gene (6 bases). This CDR3 spans 13 amino acids. Per germline, CDR1 MGHRA and CDR2 YSYEKL. Trimming stripped 5 bases from V and 2 bases from J, with 9 bases between. CDR3 in DNA: TGCGCCAGCAGCAAGGACAGACAAGAGACCCAGTACTTC. Its protein product is CASSKDRQETQYF.

CDR3 sequence: CASSPGGLSSYEQYF. Here the CDR3 DNA reads TGTGCCAGCAGCCCCGGGGGGCTTAGCTCCTACGAGCAGTACTTC. The chain is built from TRBV7-2 and TRBJ2-7; D might be TRBD2 (7 bases). CDR3 length equals 15 residues. Trimming cost V 5 bases and J 0 bases, with 14 bases left between them. Germline CDR1 reads SGHTA; CDR2 reads FQGNSA.

In this sample, this clone turned up many times. The chain employs TRBV4-3 and TRBJ1-6; 10 nucleotides align to TRBD1. Germline V gives CDR1 LGHNA, CDR2 YSLEER. The CDR3 sequence is 20 residues long. With 0 bases clipped from V and 10 bases from J, the junction kept 18 bases outside the gene matches. Here the CDR3 DNA reads TGCGCCAGCAGCCAAGACGCTGGGACAGGGGAATTTAGACTTGGATCACCCCTCCACTTT. Its protein product is CASSQDAGTGEFRLGSPLHF.

V is TRBV28 and J is TRBJ1-5, with TRBD1 matching over 8 bases. CDR1 and CDR2 (germline): MDHEN, SYDVKM. V lost 5 bases and J lost 5; bases outside the gene matches: 5. The CDR3 sequence is 14 residues long. The CDR3 region is CASSQGQAYQPQHF. The DNA of the CDR3 is TGTGCCAGCAGTCAGGGACAGGCCTATCAGCCCCAGCATTTT.

CDR3 in DNA: TGTGCCAGCCAGCGTTCAGCGAGCACAGATACGCAGTATTTT. It specifies CASQRSASTDTQYF. The gene calls are TRBV7-2 and TRBJ2-3; D gene unclear. The CDR3 is 14 residues long. Germline CDR1 and CDR2: SGHTA and FQGNSA. Deletions cut 8 bases from V and 0 bases from J, with 12 bases between.

This chain connects TRBV25-1 to TRBJ1-2; TRBD1 agrees at 11 bases. CDR1 and CDR2 from the germline V gene are MGHDK and SYGVNS. Trimming cost V 8 bases and J 8 bases; bases outside gene matches: 13. CDR3 size: 15 residues. This CDR3 reads CASVPSGQGASGYTF. The DNA of the CDR3 is TGTGCCAGCGTTCCAAGCGGACAGGGGGCGTCCGGCTACACCTTC.

This chain connects TRBV3-1 (or the pseudogene TRBV3-2) to TRBJ1-2, with D possibly matching TRBD1 (5 bases). The germline V gene encodes CDR1 LGHDT and CDR2 YNNKEL (reference sequence). The ends were cut back, 5 bases at V and 2 bases at J, with 21 bases in the middle. This CDR3 has 17 residues. The CDR3 coding sequence is TGTGCCAGCAGCTCCCTGTCCTGGGGGGTTGAAAACTATGGCTACACCTTC. Its translation: CASSSLSWGVENYGYTF.

This CDR3 is CSVTFESGANVLTF. The CDR3 DNA is TGCAGCGTTACTTTTGAGTCCGGGGCCAACGTCCTGACTTTC. The chain joins TRBV29-1 to TRBJ2-6, with D unclear. Trimming removed 5 bases from V and 4 bases from J, with 12 bases in between. This CDR3 has 14 amino acids. The germline V gene has CDR1 SQVTM and CDR2 ANQGSEA.

The V gene is TRBV7-9, the J gene TRBJ1-5, with 9 bases that match TRBD1. Germline lookup yields CDR1 SEHNR and CDR2 FQNEAQ (reference sequence). The CDR3 is made up of 14 amino acids. V lost 4 bases, J lost 9 bases, and 7 bases stayed unmatched. The CDR3 region is CASSWDRADLPQHF. In nucleotides, the CDR3 is TGTGCCAGCAGCTGGGACAGGGCGGACCTGCCCCAGCATTTT.

The chain is built from TRBV2 and TRBJ2-3, with TRBD1 identical over 9 bases. From germline, CDR1 is SNHLY and CDR2 FYNNEI. This CDR3 is built from 17 residues. Trimming removed 4 bases from V and 6 bases from J; junction bases left unmatched: 14. The DNA for the CDR3 is TGTGCCAGCAGTGCGGGACAGGGTTTCGGACGGGCGGATACGCAGTATTTT. Translated, it gives CASSAGQGFGRADTQYF.

This chain uses TRBV28 with TRBJ1-1; 11 bases are shared with TRBD1. V lost 5 bases, J lost 4 bases, and 3 bases stayed unmatched. CDR3 size: 14 residues. Germline V lookup: CDR1 MDHEN, CDR2 SYDVKM. The DNA for the CDR3 is TGTGCCAGCAGTCGGGACAGGGGGGTCACTGAAGCTTTCTTT. It specifies CASSRDRGVTEAFF.

This chain links TRBV3-1 (or the pseudogene TRBV3-2) with TRBJ2-1; 14 bases map to TRBD2. This CDR3 has 15 amino acids. The junction had 2 bases not matched to a gene; V was cut back by 4 bases and J by 6 bases. Germline V lookup: CDR1 LGHDT, CDR2 YNNKEL (reference sequence). The CDR3 reads CASSRLAGGGNEQFF. CDR3 DNA sequence: TGTGCCAGCAGCCGACTAGCGGGGGGGGGCAATGAGCAGTTCTTC.